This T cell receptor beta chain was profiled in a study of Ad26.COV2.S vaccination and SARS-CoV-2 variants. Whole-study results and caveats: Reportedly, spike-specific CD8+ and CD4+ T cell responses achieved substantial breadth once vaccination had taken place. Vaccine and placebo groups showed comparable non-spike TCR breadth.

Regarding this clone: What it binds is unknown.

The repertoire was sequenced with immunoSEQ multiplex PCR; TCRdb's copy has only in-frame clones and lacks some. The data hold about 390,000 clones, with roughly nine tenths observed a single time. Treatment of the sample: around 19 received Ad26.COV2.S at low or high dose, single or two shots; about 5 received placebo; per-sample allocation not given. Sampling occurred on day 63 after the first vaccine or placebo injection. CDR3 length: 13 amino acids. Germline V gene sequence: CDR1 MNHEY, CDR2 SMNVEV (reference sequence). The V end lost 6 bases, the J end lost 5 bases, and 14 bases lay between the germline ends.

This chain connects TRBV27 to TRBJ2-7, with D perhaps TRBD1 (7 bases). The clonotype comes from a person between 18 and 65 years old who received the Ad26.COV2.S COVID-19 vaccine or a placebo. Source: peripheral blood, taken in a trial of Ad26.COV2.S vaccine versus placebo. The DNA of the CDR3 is TGTGCCAGCAGGGGTCAGGGGGGCGACGAGCAGTACTTC. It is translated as CASRGQGGDEQYF.